The 13 T cell receptor beta chains below all came from one sample that was sequenced in a study of cytomegalovirus exposure and HLA in healthy donors. PCR employed 60 Vbeta and 13 Jbeta primers. The repertoire was sequenced with immunoSEQ multiplex PCR; TCRdb's copy has only in-frame clones and lacks some. The table includes under 110,000 clones, roughly 80% detected once. What was sequenced was PBMCs. Every receptor here comes from a man in his fifties or sixties in good health and CMV-seronegative.

The V call is TRBV7-2, the J call TRBJ2-1, with D possibly TRBD2 on 6 matching bases. The CDR3 totals 14 residues. Germline CDR1 SGHTA, CDR2 FQGNSA. Trimming stripped 3 bases from V and 12 bases from J, with 18 bases between. The CDR3 sequence: CASSLSSAGGSQFF. Written as DNA, the CDR3 is TGTGCCAGCAGCTTGTCTAGCGCCGGTGGATCGCAGTTCTTC.

CDR3 nucleotides: TGCGCCAGCAGCTTGATGGCAGGGGGAACCGGGGAGCTGTTTTTT. Translation: CASSLMAGGTGELFF. The chain uses TRBV5-1 and TRBJ2-2; the match to TRBD1 covers 7 bases. CDR3 size: 15 residues. J lost 5 bases, V lost 1 base, and 5 bases had no gene match. CDR1 is SGHRS and CDR2 is YFSETQ in the germline V gene. Full variable domain (rest looked up from reference TRBV5-1 and TRBJ2-2): KAGVTQTPRYLIKTRGQQVTLSCSPISGHRSVSWYQQTPGQGLQFLFEYFSETQRNKGNFPGRFSGRQFSNSRSEMNVSTLELGDSALYLCASSLMAGGTGELFFGEGSRLTVL.

The chain has TRBV13 and TRBJ1-2, with TRBD1 matching 9 bases. Unmatched junction bases numbered 2, after V lost 3 bases and J lost 0 bases. This CDR3 spans 15 amino acids. Germline CDR1 is PRHDT and CDR2 is FYEKMQ (reference sequence). The chain's CDR3 is CASSLGQGPNYGYTF. The CDR3 bases are TGTGCCAGCAGCTTGGGACAGGGCCCTAACTATGGCTACACCTTC.

The V call is TRBV28, the J call TRBJ2-5, with 9 bases fitting TRBD1. The CDR3 covers 14 residues. From germline, CDR1 is MDHEN and CDR2 SYDVKM. The V and J ends lost 2 bases and 4 bases, in that order; junction bases with no gene match: 2. The CDR3 DNA reads TGTGCCAGCAGTTTAACAGGGGGCGCAGAGACCCAGTACTTC. Amino acids: CASSLTGGAETQYF.

The chain combines TRBV6-5 with TRBJ1-1, with D perhaps matching TRBD1 (6 bases). The ends were cut back, 7 bases at V and 3 bases at J, with 15 bases in the middle. CDR1 MNHEY and CDR2 SVGAGI come from the germline V gene. This CDR3 has 14 amino acids. For the CDR3, the DNA is TGTGCCAGCACTCCACAGGGCCGGGACACTGAAGCTTTCTTT. Translating gives CASTPQGRDTEAFF.

There are a few counts of this clone. The chain joins TRBV4-3 to TRBJ1-1; weak D call: TRBD1 (5 bases). Trimming shortened V by 7 bases and J by 5 bases, and 20 bases separated the two germline ends. The germline V gene has CDR1 LGHNA and CDR2 YSLEER. This CDR3 region has 15 residues. The CDR3 spells CASTYTYKGRTEAFF. CDR3 sequence (DNA): TGCGCCAGCACATATACCTACAAGGGGCGAACTGAAGCTTTCTTT.

This clone came up a few times. CDR3 coding DNA: TGTGCCAGCAGTTCAACAGGGGGGACTAATGAAAAACTGTTTTTT. Its protein product is CASSSTGGTNEKLFF. The V gene is TRBV28, the J gene TRBJ1-4; 8 bases align to TRBD1. The CDR3 contains 15 residues. The V gene end was trimmed by 4 bases and the J gene end by 2 bases; junction bases not matched to a gene: 3. Germline V gene data show CDR1 as MDHEN and CDR2 as SYDVKM.

The V gene is TRBV2, the J gene TRBJ1-1; maybe TRBD1 (6 bases). V was trimmed by 8 bases and J by 4 bases, leaving 17 bases between them. Germline assignment: CDR1 SNHLY and CDR2 FYNNEI. The CDR3 loop spans 14 amino acids. The CDR3 DNA is TGTGCCAGCGCCCGAAGAGGGGGTGGCACTGAAGCTTTCTTT. The encoded protein is CASARRGGGTEAFF.

V usage is TRBV5-1 and J usage is TRBJ2-1; D gene uncertain. Germline V CDR1 and CDR2: SGHRS, YFSETQ. CDR3 length: 13 residues. Deletions cut 0 bases from V and 5 bases from J, with 6 bases between. CDR3 in amino acids: CASSLDAHNEQFF. CDR3 nucleotides: TGCGCCAGCAGCTTGGATGCGCACAATGAGCAGTTCTTC.

The rearrangement joins TRBV2 to TRBJ2-5; 7 nucleotides align to TRBD1. The J segment lost 5 bases and the V segment lost 5 bases, leaving 11 bases of the junction unmatched. Germline lookup yields CDR1 SNHLY and CDR2 FYNNEI. This CDR3 region has 15 residues. CDR3 sequence reads: CASSPQTGSGETQYF. CDR3 sequence (DNA): TGTGCCAGCAGTCCGCAGACAGGGTCGGGCGAGACCCAGTACTTC.

The chain recombines TRBV5-4 with TRBJ2-7; 12 nucleotides line up with TRBD2. The germline V gene has CDR1 SGHNT and CDR2 YYREEE (reference sequence). The V and J ends lost 2 bases and 2 bases, in that order; junction bases with no gene match: 5. This CDR3 is built from 16 residues. CDR3 sequence (DNA): TGTGCCAGCAGCTTTGGTGGACTAGCGGGGACCTACGAGCAGTACTTC. Its translation: CASSFGGLAGTYEQYF. The full variable domain, rest sourced from reference TRBV5-4 and TRBJ2-7, is ETGVTQSPTHLIKTRGQQVTLRCSSQSGHNTVSWYQQALGQGPQFIFQYYREEENGRGNFPPRFSGLQFPNYSSELNVNALELDDSALYLCASSFGGLAGTYEQYFGPGTRLTVT.

J is TRBJ2-5 and V is TRBV9; 15 bases are a match to TRBD2. Germline V gene data show CDR1 as SGDLS and CDR2 as YYNGEE. With 3 bases clipped from V and 7 bases from J, the junction kept 1 base outside the gene matches. CDR3 length: 14 amino acids. The CDR3 DNA is TGTGCCAGCAGCGCGGGACTAGCGGGGGGGACCCAGTACTTC. Translation: CASSAGLAGGTQYF.

J is TRBJ2-2 and V is TRBV2; D might be TRBD2 (6 bases). Germline V lookup: CDR1 SNHLY, CDR2 FYNNEI. There are 17 residues in the CDR3. Trimming cost V 1 base and J 4 bases, with 16 bases left between them. Written as DNA, the CDR3 is TGTGCCAGCAGTGAAGAAAGGACTATTCTTCCCACCGGGGAGCTGTTTTTT. It specifies CASSEERTILPTGELFF.